This TCR beta chain was captured in a study of blood T cell repertoires in COVID-19. Study-level background: Samples came from the United States, Italy and Spain, spanning acute and convalescent COVID-19.

The J segment lost 4 bases and the V segment lost 0 bases, leaving 15 bases of the junction unmatched. CDR3 size: 19 residues. Germline lookup yields CDR1 SGHRS and CDR2 YFSETQ. This table comes from immunoSEQ multiplex PCR, and its TCRdb copy is limited to in-frame clones, with some not included. Among 150,000 to 200,000 clones, approximately 90% were seen once, and the ten largest hold under 2.5%. Sequencing used peripheral blood. J is TRBJ2-7 and V is TRBV5-1; 11 bases fit TRBD2. This clonotype originated in an older man with active or convalescent COVID-19. The CDR3 coding sequence is TGCGCCAGCAGCTTGGCTCCCCTAGGGACTAGCGGTAACCTTTACGAGCAGTACTTC. Translation gives CASSLAPLGTSGNLYEQYF.